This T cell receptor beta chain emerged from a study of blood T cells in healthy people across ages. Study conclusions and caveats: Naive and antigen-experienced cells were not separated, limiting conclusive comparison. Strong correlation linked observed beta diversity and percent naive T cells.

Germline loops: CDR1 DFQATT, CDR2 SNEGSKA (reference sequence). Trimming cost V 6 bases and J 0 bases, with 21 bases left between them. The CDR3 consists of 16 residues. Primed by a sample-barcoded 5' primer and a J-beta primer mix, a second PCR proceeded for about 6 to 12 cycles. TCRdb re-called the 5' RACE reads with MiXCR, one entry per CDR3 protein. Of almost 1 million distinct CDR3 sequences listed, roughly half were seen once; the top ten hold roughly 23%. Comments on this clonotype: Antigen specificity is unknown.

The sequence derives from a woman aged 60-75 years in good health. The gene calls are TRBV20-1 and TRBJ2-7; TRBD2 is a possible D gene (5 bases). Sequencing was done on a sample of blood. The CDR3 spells CSAPRGIRAGSYEQYF. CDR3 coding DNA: TGCAGTGCCCCCCGGGGTATTAGAGCCGGCTCCTACGAGCAGTACTTC.